The T cell receptor beta chain described here comes from a study of cytotoxic CD8 clonotypes in ibrutinib-treated CLL. Across the whole study: Patients: 11 relapsed/refractory, roughly 14 treatment-naive, some 18 IGHV unmutated.

Trimming pared 5 bases from V and 2 bases from J, leaving 8 bases between. The CDR3 totals 12 residues. CDR1 is SGHRS and CDR2 is YFSETQ in the germline V gene. Profiled with immunoSEQ multiplex PCR; TCRdb holds only in-frame clones, not every one. The data contain just over 45,000 clones, 60% to 75% of them singletons. The V and J genes are TRBV5-1 and TRBJ2-7; D remains ambiguous. The starting material was PBMCs, obtained after 12 months of ibrutinib treatment. The clonotype originates from a human donor with chronic lymphocytic leukemia. The CDR3 reads CASRGSPYEQYF. For the CDR3, the DNA is TGCGCCAGCAGGGGCAGCCCCTACGAGCAGTACTTC.